These 25 T cell receptor beta chains share one sample of origin, sequenced in a study of control samples from healthy donors and cancer patients. Libraries were prepared by immunoSEQ multiplex PCR; TCRdb keeps only in-frame clonotypes and omits some of them. The sample lists some 120,000 clones, about 95% occurring once. The sequencing input was blood. These receptors originate from a man aged 30-40 years in good health.

The V call is TRBV12-3 or TRBV12-4, the J call TRBJ1-2; D remains ambiguous. The CDR3 spans 12 residues. V was trimmed by 5 bases and J by 6 bases, leaving 10 bases between them. The CDR3 nucleotides read TGTGCCAGCAGTCCCTTAAGGGATGGCTACACCTTC. Translated, it gives CASSPLRDGYTF.

J is TRBJ1-6 and V is TRBV4-3; D is ambiguous. CDR1 is LGHNA, CDR2 YSLEER, per germline. CDR3 length: 18 residues. Trimming left V 0 bases short and J 0 bases short, with 12 bases between. The CDR3 region is CASSQDLAVSSYNSPLHF. The CDR3 DNA reads as TGCGCCAGCAGCCAAGATCTGGCAGTAAGCTCCTATAATTCACCCCTCCACTTT.

The chain joins TRBV6-4 to TRBJ1-6, with a tentative D call TRBD1 (5 bases). This CDR3 is 14 amino acids long. Germline V lookup: CDR1 MRHNA, CDR2 SNTAGT. Trimming removed 5 bases from V and 5 bases from J, with 10 bases in between. The CDR3 coding sequence is TGTGCCAGCAGTCGGGACTCGCATAATTCACCCCTCCACTTT. This sequence encodes CASSRDSHNSPLHF.

The genes are TRBV19 and TRBJ2-3; the D gene is possibly TRBD1 (6 bases). V gave up 7 bases and J gave up 2 bases, with 13 bases separating them. In germline, CDR1 is LNHDA, CDR2 SQIVND (reference sequence). The CDR3 totals 14 residues. CDR3 in amino acids: CASTPGVFTDTQYF. In DNA form, the CDR3 reads TGTGCCAGTACCCCAGGGGTTTTCACAGATACGCAGTATTTT.

J is TRBJ2-2 and V is TRBV7-8, with a possible D match to TRBD2 (7 bases). The V and J ends lost 0 bases and 4 bases respectively, with 15 bases between them. CDR1 is SGHVS and CDR2 is FQNEAQ in the germline V gene. The CDR3 is 17 amino acids. The CDR3 reads CASSLASGGAGTGELFF. For the CDR3, the DNA is TGTGCCAGCAGCTTAGCGTCGGGGGGCGCGGGCACCGGGGAGCTGTTTTTT.

The gene calls are TRBV14 and TRBJ2-4, with TRBD1 matching 7 bases. The CDR3 covers 16 residues. V dropped 4 bases and J dropped 0; count of bases not matched to a gene: 6. Germline values: CDR1 SGHDN, CDR2 FVKESK. The CDR3: CASSLGTVLAKNIQYF. The CDR3 region has the DNA TGTGCCAGCAGCCTCGGGACAGTGCTAGCCAAAAACATTCAGTACTTC.

This chain uses TRBV23-1 with TRBJ1-5; D gene uncertain. TRBV23-1 has ORF status, its function being uncertain. The CDR3 is made up of 12 amino acids. Trimming cost V 6 bases and J 1 base, with 4 bases left between them. CDR3 protein: CASRTSNQPQHF. The CDR3 DNA reads as TGCGCCAGCAGAACCAGCAATCAGCCCCAGCATTTT.

This clone was seen just once. In DNA, the CDR3 is TGTGCCAGCAGCCCCTTAGCGGTGACTAGCACAGATACGCAGTATTTT. Protein: CASSPLAVTSTDTQYF. The genes are TRBV9 and TRBJ2-3, with D tentatively TRBD2 (6 bases). The CDR3 runs 16 residues. The germline V and J ends were trimmed by 4 bases and 0 bases, with 15 bases remaining between them. Germline-derived CDR1 and CDR2 are SGDLS and YYNGEE.

This clone appeared a single time. This chain uses TRBV18 with TRBJ1-1; no firm D call. V dropped 1 base and J dropped 1 base, with 7 bases sitting between them. Germline V CDR1 and CDR2: KGHSH, LQKENI. The CDR3 loop spans 14 amino acids. The CDR3 protein is CASSPLTRNTEAFF. The CDR3 coding sequence is TGTGCCAGCTCACCACTGACCCGGAACACTGAAGCTTTCTTT.

This chain joins TRBV2 and TRBJ1-5, with 10 positions matching TRBD1. CDR1 and CDR2 from the germline V gene are SNHLY and FYNNEI. V dropped 5 bases and J dropped 7; count of bases not matched to a gene: 5. CDR3 length: 14 residues. CDR3 protein: CASSRRQGAQPQHF. Here the CDR3 DNA reads TGTGCCAGCAGTCGTCGACAGGGGGCCCAGCCCCAGCATTTT. Together with reference TRBV2 and TRBJ1-5, the CDR3 gives the full variable domain: EPEVTQTPSHQVTQMGQEVILRCVPISNHLYFYWYRQILGQKVEFLVSFYNNEISEKSEIFDDQFSVERPDGSNFTLKIRSTKLEDSAMYFCASSRRQGAQPQHFGDGTRLSIL.

The chain carries TRBV6-2 or TRBV6-3 and TRBJ1-2; D gene unclear. The CDR3 has 16 residues. Germline CDR1 MNHEY, CDR2 SVGEGT. V shed 3 bases and J shed 2 bases, with 16 bases lying between them. The CDR3 loop is CASSYVGVRENYGYTF. The CDR3 DNA reads as TGTGCCAGCAGTTATGTTGGGGTCCGTGAAAACTATGGCTACACCTTC.

This clone has more than one count but fewer than ten. The CDR3 nucleotides are TGTGCCAGCAACCAACAGGGGGCCCGCAATCAGCCCCAGCATTTT. It is translated as CASNQQGARNQPQHF. V and J are TRBV28 and TRBJ1-5; 9 bases match TRBD1. Germline V gives CDR1 MDHEN, CDR2 SYDVKM. The V segment lost 7 bases and the J segment 2 bases; nucleotides outside the gene matches: 6. The CDR3 is made up of 15 amino acids.

The J gene is TRBJ1-1, the V gene TRBV18; D remains unclear. The ends were cut back, 3 bases at V and 0 bases at J, with 5 bases in the middle. CDR1 and CDR2 from the germline V gene are KGHSH and LQKENI. This CDR3 spans 13 amino acids. CDR3: CASSPQMNTEAFF. CDR3 bases: TGTGCCAGCTCACCTCAAATGAACACTGAAGCTTTCTTT.

The rearrangement uses TRBV9 and TRBJ2-2, with no clear D. There are 14 residues in the CDR3. CDR1 and CDR2 from the germline V gene are SGDLS and YYNGEE. Trimming removed 0 bases at V and 7 bases at J, with 10 bases between. In DNA form, the CDR3 reads TGTGCCAGCAGCGTAGTATCGTCCGACGGGGAGCTGTTTTTT. The encoded protein is CASSVVSSDGELFF.

The chain couples TRBV7-8 to TRBJ1-4; D remains ambiguous. The CDR3 sequence is 15 residues long. Per germline, CDR1 SGHVS and CDR2 FQNEAQ. With 5 bases removed from V and 0 bases from J, the gap between germline ends came to 10 bases. The CDR3 region has the DNA TGTGCCAGCAGCCAAGGACTGACAACTAATGAAAAACTGTTTTTT. This gives the protein CASSQGLTTNEKLFF.

The V call is TRBV5-4, the J call TRBJ2-5; the D gene is possibly TRBD2 (6 bases). The CDR3 covers 16 residues. V was trimmed by 4 bases and J by 4 bases, leaving 20 bases between them. From germline, CDR1 is SGHNT and CDR2 YYREEE (reference sequence). In DNA, the CDR3 is TGTGCCAGCAGCGCCCGGGACTTGACTCTCGGAGAGACCCAGTACTTC. Encoded protein: CASSARDLTLGETQYF.

This rearrangement joins TRBV7-9 to TRBJ1-1; D remains unclear. CDR3 length: 15 amino acids. Germline V lookup: CDR1 SEHNR, CDR2 FQNEAQ (reference sequence). The germline V and J ends were trimmed by 1 base and 5 bases, with 14 bases remaining between them. The CDR3, as DNA: TGTGCCAGCAGCTTAGACCAGGCGGTGGGAACTGAAGCTTTCTTT. Protein: CASSLDQAVGTEAFF.

This chain uses TRBV7-8 with TRBJ1-5; a weak D match, TRBD1 (5 bases). From germline, CDR1 is SGHVS and CDR2 FQNEAQ. V was cut by 1 base and J by 3 bases, with 7 bases left in between. The CDR3 is made up of 14 amino acids. CDR3 sequence reads: CASSLGGFNQPQHF. The CDR3 coding sequence is TGTGCCAGCAGCTTAGGGGGCTTCAATCAGCCCCAGCATTTT.

CDR3 sequence: CASSPGPRWDRRVTGELFF. The CDR3 DNA is TGCGCCAGCAGCCCGGGACCCCGCTGGGACAGACGGGTAACCGGGGAGCTGTTTTTT. The chain combines TRBV4-1 with TRBJ2-2, with 7 bases matching TRBD1. V dropped 4 bases and J dropped 5; count of bases not matched to a gene: 19. The CDR3 runs to 19 residues. Germline loops: CDR1 MGHRA, CDR2 YSYEKL.

This rearrangement joins TRBV11-2 to TRBJ1-4; D is ambiguous. V was shortened by 2 bases and J by 3 bases, with 10 bases between the two germline ends. Germline CDR1 is SGHAT and CDR2 is FQNNGV. The CDR3 spans 15 residues. The CDR3 coding sequence is TGTGCCAGCAGCTTATTGGCAGTGCCTAATGAAAAACTGTTTTTT. Encoded protein: CASSLLAVPNEKLFF.

This rearrangement joins TRBV4-3 to TRBJ2-1; 9 positions match TRBD2. The J segment lost 4 bases and the V segment lost 4 bases, leaving 8 bases of the junction unmatched. The CDR3 consists of 16 residues. The germline V gene encodes CDR1 LGHNA and CDR2 YSLEER. In DNA, the CDR3 is TGCGCCAGCAGCCCGAATAGCGGGGGTACGTACAATGAGCAGTTCTTC. Translated: CASSPNSGGTYNEQFF.

This chain uses TRBV6-2 or TRBV6-3 with TRBJ2-7; D may be TRBD1 or TRBD2 (5 bases each). Trimming cost V 0 bases and J 5 bases, with 14 bases left between them. The CDR3 is made up of 15 amino acids. Germline loops: CDR1 MNHEY, CDR2 SVGEGT. As DNA, the CDR3 is TGTGCCAGCAGTTACTCGATAAGGGGACGAAACGAGCAGTACTTC. It encodes CASSYSIRGRNEQYF.

The rearrangement joins TRBV9 to TRBJ2-2; no clear D. Germline CDR1 and CDR2: SGDLS and YYNGEE. The CDR3 extends over 16 amino acids. Trimming shortened V by 1 base and J by 6 bases, and 16 bases separated the two germline ends. CDR3: CASSVSSELYSGELFF. Written as DNA, the CDR3 is TGTGCCAGCAGCGTAAGCAGTGAACTTTATTCCGGGGAGCTGTTTTTT.

The V call is TRBV15, the J call TRBJ1-6; 7 bases fit TRBD1. Germline V lookup: CDR1 LNHNV, CDR2 YYDKDF (reference sequence). The CDR3 is 15 amino acids. The V segment lost 3 bases and the J segment 6 bases; nucleotides outside the gene matches: 5. The DNA of the CDR3 is TGTGCCACCAGCAGCTCGGGACAGCTTAATTCACCCCTCCACTTT. Translated: CATSSSGQLNSPLHF.

This clone was recorded a few times. The chain joins TRBV4-1 to TRBJ2-1, with D uncertain. Looked up from germline, CDR1 is MGHRA and CDR2 is YSYEKL. The CDR3 is made up of 16 amino acids. Between the trimmed V and J ends, which lost 0 bases and 7 bases, there was a span of 16 bases. CDR3: CASSQDDFIRPNEQFF. CDR3 coding DNA: TGCGCCAGCAGCCAAGACGACTTCATACGGCCAAATGAGCAGTTCTTC.